Listed below are T cell receptor beta chains from one sample, sequenced in a study of identical twins. MiXCR was run by TCRdb on the 5' RACE reads, yielding one entry per CDR3 protein. The sample has more than 200,000 distinct CDR3 sequences; around a tenth are singletons. Sequenced: memory (CD45RO+) T cells sorted from blood. These receptors all come from a woman aged 18-29 years in good health. Each CDR3 is given with its conserved first and last residue. Fields, in order: D gene, J gene, clone size, V gene, CDR3 DNA, CDR3 protein. A D gene is named only where the DNA matches it firmly. Rows give clone size only sometimes, using once, few, many, or a class for an expanded clone.

. TRBJ1-2 many TRBV12-3/TRBV12-4 TGTGCCAGCAGTTTACAGGATCCTTATGGCTACACCTTC CASSLQDPYGYTF
. TRBJ1-1 many TRBV12-3/TRBV12-4 TGTGCCAGCGGCCCTTCTCTGTACACTGAAGCTTTCTTT CASGPSLYTEAFF
. TRBJ1-3 . TRBV18 TGTGCCAGCTCACCCGGACAGTCAAACACCATATATTTT CASSPGQSNTIYF
. TRBJ2-5 . TRBV20-1 TGCAGTGCTAGGGTACAAAGCCGTATCCAGTACTTC CSARVQSRIQYF
. TRBJ1-2 . TRBV5-5 TGTGCCAGGGGCCTGGGGCAGTTGGGGGGCTACACCTTC CARGLGQLGGYTF
TRBD1 TRBJ2-7 few TRBV9 TGTGCCAGCAGCAGGACAGGGACCAACTACGAGCAGTACTTC CASSRTGTNYEQYF
. TRBJ1-2 . TRBV24-1 TGTGCCACCAGTAAGGGTGGCTATGGCTACACCTTC CATSKGGYGYTF
TRBD1 TRBJ1-6 few TRBV7-2 TGTGCCAGCAGCTCCGGACAGGCTGGGAATTCACCCCTCCACTTT CASSSGQAGNSPLHF
. TRBJ2-1 . TRBV29-1 TGCAGCGTGGGGGGCGGGATCTACTCCTACAATGAGCAGTTCTTC CSVGGGIYSYNEQFF
. TRBJ1-2 . TRBV5-5 TGTGCCAGCCGTTGGGAAGTCGGGGGGACCGCTAACTATGGCTACACCTTC CASRWEVGGTANYGYTF